A selection of T cell receptor beta chains follows, all from one sample in a study of blood T cell repertoires in COVID-19. Sequencing was performed with immunoSEQ multiplex PCR; in TCRdb, only in-frame clones are kept and a portion is missing. Of about 460,000 clones in the sample, approximately 91% are singletons; the top ten hold 8% to 9.5%. Sequenced sample: PBMCs or T cells enriched from blood (not recorded which). The origin of the receptors is a woman aged 55-70 years who had recovered from COVID-19. The conserved cysteine and the conserved F or W are not part of the CDR3 here. The order of the fields is D gene, J gene, V gene, CDR3 protein. D genes are given only for firm matches.

NA,TRBJ1-3,TRBV2,ASGRLGNTIY
TRBD1,TRBJ1-5,TRBV5-6,ASSLGTGAGVYGNQPQH
NA,TRBJ2-7,TRBV11-2,ASSFVLQGYEQY
NA,TRBJ2-1,TRBV5-1,ASRLGLNNEQF
TRBD1,TRBJ1-6,TRBV10-2,ASSDRTGISPLH
TRBD2,TRBJ2-1,TRBV5-1,ASSLGTSGAREQF
TRBD1,TRBJ2-3,TRBV7-9,ASSGDRGFADTQY
NA,TRBJ1-6,TRBV5-1,ASSPKEADYNSPLH
TRBD1,TRBJ1-6,TRBV5-1,ASSLRTTGAQSPLH
NA,TRBJ1-2,TRBV4-1,ASSQERGHNYGYT
TRBD1,TRBJ1-1,TRBV5-6,ASSLEPGQTSEAF
TRBD1,TRBJ1-2,TRBV20-1,SATTGNGYT
NA,TRBJ1-2,TRBV12-3/TRBV12-4,ASSLRWEGYT
NA,TRBJ1-5,TRBV11-2,ASSLSVENQPQH
NA,TRBJ2-6,TRBV7-9,ASSLAGTSSGANVLT
NA,TRBJ2-7,TRBV6-1,ASSEGGQRVYEQY
NA,TRBJ2-1,TRBV5-1,ASSFSSYEQF
TRBD1,TRBJ1-4,TRBV3-1/TRBV3-2,ASSGRDRGRGEKLF
NA,TRBJ2-5,TRBV18,ASSPQLPSAKETQY
TRBD2,TRBJ2-1,TRBV5-1,ASSLEGLGYNEQF
TRBD1,TRBJ1-5,TRBV9,ASSAGTGSGQPQH
NA,TRBJ1-1,TRBV6-5,ASSYVAGAVTEAF
TRBD1,TRBJ2-1,TRBV4-2,ASSPWTRDRGYLGVYNEQF
TRBD2,TRBJ2-1,TRBV12-5,ASGLVRGGKDEQF
NA,TRBJ1-2,TRBV19,ASSILAGGAYGYT
NA,TRBJ1-3,TRBV11-2,ASSWGGPGSGNTIY
TRBD1,TRBJ1-6,TRBV10-3,AISESQGTGYNSPLH
NA,TRBJ2-2,TRBV11-2,ASSLIRSSTGELF
NA,TRBJ2-1,TRBV4-1,ASSQDFGNNEQF
NA,TRBJ1-1,TRBV12-3/TRBV12-4,ASSLRGQAF
NA,TRBJ1-3,TRBV5-6,ASSLPGGNTIY
TRBD1,TRBJ2-5,TRBV10-1,ASSENPRGETQY
NA,TRBJ2-1,TRBV5-1,ASSLQGTTLNEQF
NA,TRBJ1-4,TRBV11-2,ASSLSGRQVPNEKLF
NA,TRBJ1-1,TRBV29-1,SVDGGRGTEAF
NA,TRBJ1-1,TRBV5-1,ASSGGGFEAF
NA,TRBJ2-7,TRBV27,ASRTGDYEQY
TRBD1,TRBJ1-1,TRBV11-3,ASSSTGATEAF
NA,TRBJ2-7,TRBV7-9,ASSQGAGLSYEQY
NA,TRBJ2-2,TRBV2,ASSQFGELF
TRBD2,TRBJ2-3,TRBV28,ASSTTSGGTDTQY
NA,TRBJ1-2,TRBV14,ASSQVSGIGYT